The 29 T cell receptor beta chains reported below all come from one sample, sequenced in a study of T cells in Graves' hyperthyroidism and ophthalmopathy. RNA transcripts yielded amplified TCR beta CDR3 regions. The HTBI primer set was used in a first-round RT-PCR of the TCR CDR3. TCRdb reprocessed the multiplex PCR reads via MiXCR and lists one record per CDR3 protein. The sample carries about 520,000 distinct CDR3 sequences, around 22% recorded once. Input material: blood. The receptors originated from a woman under 40 with Graves' ophthalmopathy.

The table lists this clonotype with many counts. Since a much larger clone is just one base distant, this may be a read error. In this CDR3 the conserved last residue, phenylalanine or tryptophan, is missing, so a read error is likely. The V gene is TRBV11-2, the J gene TRBJ2-5; either TRBD1 or TRBD2 may fit D (5 bases each). The CDR3 sequence is 14 residues long. The V gene lost 5 bases and the J gene lost 5 bases, with 15 bases spanning the gap. Germline assignment: CDR1 SGHAT and CDR2 FQNNGV. The CDR3 here is CASSRDVGRETQYL. The CDR3 DNA follows: TGTGCCAGCAGCCGGGACGTGGGGCGGGAGACCCAGTACCTC.

This clonotype has a handful of counts. The chain has TRBV12-3 or TRBV12-4 and TRBJ1-1, with 7 bases identical to TRBD1. Losses at the gene ends were 5 bases for V and 5 bases for J; bases not matched to a gene: 5. The CDR3 runs to 13 residues. The CDR3 DNA sequence: TGTGCCAGCAGTCCCTCCAGGGGGACTGAAGCTTTCTTT. The encoded protein is CASSPSRGTEAFF.

In its sample, this clonotype was seen a few times. This sequence joins TRBV11-1 and TRBJ1-3, with 8 nucleotides matching TRBD1. The CDR3 runs to 19 residues. Per germline, CDR1 SGHAT and CDR2 FQDESV (reference sequence). The junction had 14 bases not matched to a gene; V was cut back by 0 bases and J by 4 bases. For the CDR3, the DNA is TGTGCCAGCAGCTTAGCGACCGTGGCTTTCAGGGGGCTCGGAAACACCATATATTTT. Translation gives CASSLATVAFRGLGNTIYF.

This chain uses TRBV18 with TRBJ2-2; D is unresolved. V shed 4 bases and J shed 8 bases, with 11 bases lying between them. Looked up from germline, CDR1 is KGHSH and CDR2 is LQKENI. The CDR3 is 13 residues long. CDR3 sequence (DNA): TGTGCCAGCTCACTCTACACGCCTGGGGAGCTGTTTTTT. Its translation: CASSLYTPGELFF.

This clonotype was counted at least ten times. The V gene is TRBV18, the J gene TRBJ2-7; no reliable D call. CDR1 and CDR2 (germline): KGHSH, LQKENI. The CDR3 consists of 16 residues. Trimming pared 2 bases from V and 2 bases from J, leaving 16 bases between. The CDR3, as DNA: TGTGCCAGCTCACCAACGACATACCGAGGCACCTACGAGCAGTACTTC. Amino acid sequence: CASSPTTYRGTYEQYF.

The chain joins TRBV11-2 to TRBJ2-7; maybe TRBD1 (5 bases). Germline lookup yields CDR1 SGHAT and CDR2 FQNNGV. V lost 8 bases and J 2 bases, leaving 22 bases between the germline ends. The CDR3 covers 16 residues. The CDR3 is CASHRTGSPSAYEQYF. Written as DNA, the CDR3 is TGTGCCAGCCACCGTACAGGATCCCCCTCGGCCTACGAGCAGTACTTC.

This clonotype has a count of ten or more. A read error may be the cause here, since a much bigger clone is one base away. A read error is likely, as this CDR3 ends without the conserved phenylalanine or tryptophan. This sequence joins TRBV6-1 and TRBJ2-1; D is ambiguous. TRBJ2-7 explains the end of the DNA better; the J call may be wrong. The CDR3 is 13 residues long. In germline, CDR1 is MNHNS, CDR2 SASEGT. The CDR3 nucleotides are TGTGCCAGCAGTGAAGGACCAGGCCACGAGCAGTACCTC. Amino acid sequence: CASSEGPGHEQYL.

This chain connects TRBV7-2 to TRBJ1-6; D unclear. In germline, CDR1 is SGHTA, CDR2 FQGNSA. This CDR3 has 13 residues. Between the trimmed V and J ends, which lost 3 bases and 9 bases, there was a span of 9 bases. DNA of the CDR3: TGTGCCAGCAGCTTTTCGGAGGGTTCACCCCTCCACTTT. Translating gives CASSFSEGSPLHF.

This clonotype was detected many times. The rearrangement uses TRBV28 and TRBJ2-7, with D perhaps TRBD1 (5 bases). Germline loops: CDR1 MDHEN, CDR2 SYDVKM. This CDR3 contains 12 residues. The V end was cut by 7 bases, the J end by 2 bases, with 9 bases between. The CDR3 loop reads CASTGYPYEQYF. The CDR3 nucleotides are TGTGCCAGCACAGGGTACCCCTACGAGCAGTACTTC.

This clonotype showed up many times. V gene TRBV5-1 combines with J gene TRBJ1-1; no clear D gene. The CDR3 extends over 14 amino acids. Germline V lookup: CDR1 SGHRS, CDR2 YFSETQ. V gave up 3 bases and J gave up 1 base, with 10 bases separating them. The CDR3 reads CASSWGASNTEAFF. In nucleotides, the CDR3 is TGCGCCAGCAGCTGGGGAGCCTCGAACACTGAAGCTTTCTTT.

This clonotype was seen at least ten times. The chain is built from TRBV7-2 and TRBJ2-7, with 12 bases that match TRBD1. This CDR3 has 13 amino acids. V shed 4 bases and J 10 bases; nucleotides not matched to a gene: 5. Germline CDR1 SGHTA, CDR2 FQGNSA. The DNA of the CDR3 is TGTGCCAGCAGCTCCGGGACAGGGGGCCAACAGTACTTC. It encodes CASSSGTGGQQYF.

This clonotype has just a few counts. The V and J genes are TRBV5-1 and TRBJ1-5, with TRBD1 matching 8 bases. The CDR3 sequence is 18 residues long. Germline V gene data show CDR1 as SGHRS and CDR2 as YFSETQ. Trimming removed 0 bases from V and 3 bases from J; junction bases left unmatched: 11. Here the CDR3 reads CASSLAPATGAFNQPQHF. The CDR3 DNA reads TGCGCCAGCAGCTTGGCTCCGGCGACAGGGGCCTTCAATCAGCCCCAGCATTTT.

This clonotype was found many times. V usage is TRBV6-5 and J usage is TRBJ2-7, with D tentatively TRBD1 (5 bases). CDR3 length: 11 amino acids. CDR1 and CDR2 (germline): MNHEY, SVGAGI. Trimming left V 2 bases short and J 6 bases short, with 5 bases between. CDR3 nucleotides: TGTGCCAGCAGTTACGGGGCCGAGCAGTACTTC. Amino acid sequence: CASSYGAEQYF.

This clonotype was counted ten times or more. This chain links TRBV6-2 or TRBV6-3 with TRBJ2-4, with 9 bases that match TRBD2. Trimming removed 0 bases from V and 7 bases from J; junction bases left unmatched: 4. The CDR3 covers 15 residues. CDR1 is MNHEY and CDR2 is SVGEGT in the germline V gene. The CDR3 sequence is CASSYSSSGGNIQYF. In DNA form, the CDR3 reads TGTGCCAGCAGTTACTCGTCCAGCGGGGGGAACATTCAGTACTTC.

This clonotype was counted at least ten times. The chain's CDR3 is CASSVGRVEETQYF. The CDR3 DNA follows: TGCGCCAGCAGCGTCGGCAGGGTAGAAGAGACCCAGTACTTC. This sequence joins TRBV5-1 and TRBJ2-5, with D possibly TRBD1 on 5 matching bases. V lost 4 bases and J 3 bases, leaving 13 bases between the germline ends. The CDR3 is 14 amino acids. CDR1 is SGHRS, CDR2 YFSETQ, per germline.

Ten or more counts support this clonotype. The chain is built from TRBV6-2 or TRBV6-3 and TRBJ1-2, with 7 nucleotides matching TRBD1. V was pared by 2 bases and J by 2 bases, with 5 bases of the junction left unmatched. Per germline, CDR1 MNHEY and CDR2 SVGEGT. The CDR3 is made up of 15 amino acids. Here the CDR3 DNA reads TGTGCCAGCAGTTACCGTCGGGGACAGAACTATGGCTACACCTTC. Its translation: CASSYRRGQNYGYTF.

The chain has TRBV11-2 and TRBJ1-2; D is possibly TRBD1 (5 bases). This CDR3 has 18 residues. Trimming stripped 0 bases from V and 6 bases from J, with 23 bases between. In germline, CDR1 is SGHAT, CDR2 FQNNGV. The CDR3 here is CASSLETGTRGIRHGYTF. The CDR3 DNA sequence: TGTGCCAGCAGCTTAGAAACCGGGACTCGGGGTATCAGACATGGCTACACCTTC.

This clonotype was seen repeatedly, ten times or more. The chain is built from TRBV20-1 and TRBJ2-7; a possible D gene is TRBD1 (6 bases). Per the germline V gene, CDR1 is DFQATT and CDR2 is SNEGSKA (reference sequence). The CDR3 sequence is 12 residues long. The ends were cut back, 4 bases at V and 2 bases at J, with 9 bases in the middle. CDR3 residues: CSANRETYEQYF. CDR3 nucleotides: TGCAGTGCTAACAGGGAGACCTACGAGCAGTACTTC.

J is TRBJ1-2 and V is TRBV30; D is possibly TRBD1 (6 bases). Trimming stripped 3 bases from V and 7 bases from J, with 9 bases between. Germline CDR1 GTSNPN, CDR2 SVGIG (reference sequence). This CDR3 is built from 11 residues. CDR3 protein: CAWRGRGGYTF. The CDR3 DNA follows: TGTGCCTGGAGAGGCAGGGGTGGCTACACCTTC.

The chain recombines TRBV4-3 with TRBJ2-5; D possibly corresponds to TRBD2 (6 bases). The germline CDR1 and CDR2 sequences are LGHNA and YSLEER. Trimming took off 0 bases at V and 7 bases at J, with 12 bases between the two ends. This CDR3 region has 14 residues. The chain's CDR3 is CASSQDTGRGTQYF. The CDR3, as DNA: TGCGCCAGCAGCCAAGATACGGGGCGGGGGACCCAGTACTTC.

This clonotype was counted a few times. The chain couples TRBV7-2 to TRBJ2-7; D possibly matches TRBD1 or TRBD2 (6 bases each). The CDR3 has 13 amino acids. Germline-derived CDR1 and CDR2 are SGHTA and FQGNSA. Trimming pared 11 bases from V and 0 bases from J, leaving 14 bases between. The CDR3 coding sequence is TGTGCCGGAGGGACACTGAGCTCCTACGAGCAGTACTTC. Translation: CAGGTLSSYEQYF.

Ten or more counts support this clonotype. J is TRBJ1-2 and V is TRBV6-5; tentatively, D is TRBD1 (5 bases). The V gene lost 4 bases and the J gene lost 4 bases, with 16 bases spanning the gap. The CDR3 sequence is 15 residues long. Per the germline V gene, CDR1 is MNHEY and CDR2 is SVGAGI. CDR3 nucleotides: TGTGCCAGCAGTTCATCCCTCGACAGAACCTATGGCTACACCTTC. This gives the protein CASSSSLDRTYGYTF.

This clonotype occurred many times. This chain joins TRBV6-1 and TRBJ2-5, with 8 bases aligning to TRBD1. The junction had 7 bases not matched to a gene; V was cut back by 8 bases and J by 5 bases. Germline-derived CDR1 and CDR2 are MNHNS and SASEGT. This CDR3 comprises 13 residues. CDR3 loop: CASFGQGLETQYF. CDR3 nucleotide sequence: TGTGCCAGCTTCGGACAGGGCTTGGAGACCCAGTACTTC.

Many counts were recorded for this clonotype. The genes are TRBV6-5 and TRBJ2-7, with D tentatively TRBD1 (5 bases). CDR1 and CDR2 from the germline V gene are MNHEY and SVGAGI. Trimming left V 2 bases short and J 6 bases short, with 17 bases between. The CDR3 totals 15 residues. This CDR3 reads CASSYDGRVPGEQYF. DNA of the CDR3: TGTGCCAGCAGTTACGACGGCAGGGTACCGGGCGAGCAGTACTTC.

This clonotype was observed many times. The rearrangement uses TRBV20-1 and TRBJ1-1; 7 nucleotides match TRBD1. Germline assignment: CDR1 DFQATT and CDR2 SNEGSKA (reference sequence). With V trimmed by 5 bases and J by 6 bases, 15 bases remained unmatched. This CDR3 has 15 amino acids. This chain's CDR3 is CSASDRVGPRAEAFF. CDR3 DNA: TGCAGTGCTTCTGACAGGGTGGGTCCCAGGGCTGAAGCTTTCTTT.

There are many counts of this clonotype. J is TRBJ1-1 and V is TRBV18; D is uncertain. Trimming pared 1 base from V and 1 base from J, leaving 10 bases between. The CDR3 loop spans 15 amino acids. Per germline, CDR1 KGHSH and CDR2 LQKENI. CDR3 sequence (DNA): TGTGCCAGCTCACCACTTCCCGGGAAGAACACTGAAGCTTTCTTT. Translating it yields CASSPLPGKNTEAFF.

This clonotype has only a few counts. The chain joins TRBV6-5 to TRBJ1-5; no firm D call. V was cut by 0 bases and J by 1 base, with 7 bases left in between. CDR3 length: 15 amino acids. CDR1 and CDR2 from the germline V gene are MNHEY and SVGAGI. CDR3 bases: TGTGCCAGCAGTTACTCGCCGGGGAGCAATCAGCCCCAGCATTTT. It yields the protein CASSYSPGSNQPQHF.

The table lists this clonotype with many counts. A much larger clone is a single base away; this may be a read error. The V and J genes are TRBV28 and TRBJ2-5; 11 bases agree with TRBD1. The germline V gene has CDR1 MDHEN and CDR2 SYDVKM. The CDR3 is 15 residues long. V lost 5 bases, J lost 4 bases, and 6 bases stayed unmatched. The CDR3 region has the DNA TGTGCCAGCAGTCAACGGACAGGGGGCCCAGAGACCCAGTACTTC. Residues: CASSQRTGGPETQYF.

This clonotype was picked up many times. The V gene is TRBV5-1, the J gene TRBJ2-7, with D perhaps matching TRBD1 or TRBD2 (5 bases each). V was shortened by 2 bases and J by 3 bases, with 9 bases between the two germline ends. The CDR3 consists of 13 residues. CDR1 and CDR2 from the germline V gene are SGHRS and YFSETQ. DNA for the CDR3: TGCGCCAGCAGCTTCGGGACGAACTACGAGCAGTACTTC. Its protein product is CASSFGTNYEQYF.